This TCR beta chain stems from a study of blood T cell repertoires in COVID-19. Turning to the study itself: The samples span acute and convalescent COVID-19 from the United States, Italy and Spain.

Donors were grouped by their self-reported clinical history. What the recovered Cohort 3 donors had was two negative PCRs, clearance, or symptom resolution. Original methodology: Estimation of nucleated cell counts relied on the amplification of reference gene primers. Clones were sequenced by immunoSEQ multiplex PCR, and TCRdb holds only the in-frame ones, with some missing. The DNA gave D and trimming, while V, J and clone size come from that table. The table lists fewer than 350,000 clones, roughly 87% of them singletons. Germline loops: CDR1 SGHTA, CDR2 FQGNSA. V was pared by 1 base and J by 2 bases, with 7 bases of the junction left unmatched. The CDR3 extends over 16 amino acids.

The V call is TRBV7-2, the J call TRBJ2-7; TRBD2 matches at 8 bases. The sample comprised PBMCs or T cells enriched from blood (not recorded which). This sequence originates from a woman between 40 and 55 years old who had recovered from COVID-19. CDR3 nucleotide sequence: TGTGCCAGCAGCTTAGTTTCGGCGGGAGGAGCCTACGAGCAGTACTTC. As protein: CASSLVSAGGAYEQYF. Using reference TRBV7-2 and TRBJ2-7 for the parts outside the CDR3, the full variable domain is GAGVSQSPSNKVTEKGKDVELRCDPISGHTALYWYRQSLGQGLEFLIYFQGNSAPDKSGLPSDRFSAERTGGSVSTLTIQRTQQEDSAVYLCASSLVSAGGAYEQYFGPGTRLTVT.